This TCR beta chain was documented in a study of CD8+CD57+ T cells in acquired aplastic anemia. CDR1 and CDR2 from the germline V gene are SGHVT and SQSDAQ. The CDR3 consists of 15 residues. V trimming: 3 bases; J trimming: 9 bases; junction bases outside the gene matches: 8. Using genomic DNA as the template, TCR beta VDJ and CDR3 profiling was carried out. TCRdb passed the reads through MiXCR, listing each CDR3 protein once. The data contain about 270,000 distinct CDR3 sequences, approximately 55% of them singletons. This sequence was found in a human donor with severe aplastic anemia or a healthy control (not recorded which). Sequencing input: sorted CD4+, CD8+, or CD8+CD57+ T cells (not recorded which) from PBMCs. The chain recombines TRBV7-4 with TRBJ1-6, with TRBD1 matching over 7 bases. The CDR3: CASSLEGALGSPLHF. In DNA, the CDR3 is TGTGCCAGCAGCTTGGAGGGGGCTTTGGGTTCACCCCTCCACTTT.